This T cell receptor (beta chain) was recorded in a study of identical twins. Through template switching, a universal primer site was introduced, and the cDNA contained unique molecular identifiers. TCRdb reprocessed the 5' RACE reads via MiXCR and lists one record per CDR3 protein. Here the sample spans about 920,000 distinct CDR3 sequences, around an eighth being singletons. V lost 6 bases to trimming and J lost 5 bases; unmatched junction nucleotides: 9. CDR3 length equals 14 residues. Looked up from germline, CDR1 is MDHEN and CDR2 is SYDVKM. Overall study findings and caveats: Clonotypes of the beta chain that were abundant in cord blood carried fewer insertions (memory repertoires showed none).

This clonotype was detected only a few times. No antigen is known for it. The same sample was also used in a study of yellow fever vaccine responses in identical twins.

The chain employs TRBV28 and TRBJ1-1; TRBD1 agrees at 7 bases. The specimen sequenced was PBMCs. The TCR was taken from a woman between 18 and 29 years old in good health. The CDR3 nucleotides are TGTGCCAGCAGCCGCGGCAGGGGGATAACTGAAGCTTTCTTT. This codes for CASSRGRGITEAFF.